The sequence of this TCR beta chain was determined in a study of blood T cell repertoires in COVID-19. Study in general: The samples span acute and convalescent COVID-19 from the United States, Italy and Spain. T cells, B-cell-depleted T cells, or PBMCs supplied cDNA or gDNA.

As originally analysed: For nucleated cells, counts were estimated from reference gene primer amplification. The data were produced by immunoSEQ multiplex PCR, yet TCRdb's version contains in-frame clones alone and is incomplete. D and trimming were read from the DNA, whereas the V and J calls and clone size are those reported in that table. Of about 190,000 clones in the sample, around 88% were seen once. Germline V gene data show CDR1 as SGHRS and CDR2 as YFSETQ. V shed 3 bases and J 4 bases; nucleotides not matched to a gene: 6. The CDR3 spans 16 residues. This TCR came from a woman aged 25 to 39 with acute or convalescent COVID-19. Sequencing was done on a sample of peripheral blood. The gene calls are TRBV5-1 and TRBJ2-1; 11 positions match TRBD2. This chain's CDR3 is CASSSTSGSGYNEQFF. CDR3 nucleotides: TGCGCCAGCAGCTCAACTAGCGGGAGCGGATACAATGAGCAGTTCTTC.